This T cell receptor beta chain was recorded in a study of shared clonotypes between healthy human individuals. Study results and caveats: In general, naive subsets displayed greater estimated richness than memory subsets did. Measured sharing among donors was expected to vary with sequencing depth. Although depth was large, rarefaction showed that sequencing of the sorted subsets was incomplete.

Terminally differentiated effector memory CD45RA+ cells were excluded by CCR7 positive selection of CD45RO-negative cells. Every donor was a Caucasian adult from Nashville, Tennessee. In this sample, this clone turned up a few times. Its specificity is not known. Here immunoSEQ multiplex PCR was the method, and the copy in TCRdb shows in-frame clones only, minus some. The sample shows millions of clones, about 95% of them seen only once. Germline V gene sequence: CDR1 MNHEY, CDR2 SMNVEV (reference sequence). J gave up 11 bases and V 5 bases, and 2 bases lay outside the gene matches. This CDR3 spans 12 amino acids.

Input material: naive CD8+ T cells sorted from blood. This TCR derives from a young man in good health. V usage is TRBV27 and J usage is TRBJ1-6; 8 bases align to TRBD1. Written as DNA, the CDR3 is TGTGCCAGCAGTACAGGGGGGCCACCCCTCCACTTT. This gives the protein CASSTGGPPLHF.